Listed below are T cell receptor beta chains from one sample, sequenced in a study of T-cell reconstitution after alpha-beta-depleted transplantation in children. Each CDR3 protein is one row after TCRdb ran MiXCR on the PCR reads. Of about 410,000 distinct CDR3 sequences listed, 20% are singletons. The sample consisted of PBMCs from the stem cell graft donor, taken from the stem cell graft. These receptors all come from a human donor who donated a stem cell graft to a child with acute myeloid leukemia. CDR3s include the opening cysteine and the closing phenylalanine or tryptophan. The order of the fields is clone size, J gene, D gene, V gene, CDR3 DNA, CDR3 protein. A D gene is named only where the DNA matches it firmly. Clone size is not always given. Where it is, it says once, few, many or a class for expanded clones.

>-|TRBJ1-5|-|TRBV28
TGTGCCACCTCTGGCGGTCAGCCCCAGCATTTT
CATSGGQPQHF
>few|TRBJ2-7|-|TRBV7-2
TGTGCCAGCAGCTACCGGGGGGCCCCCTACGAGCAGTACTTC
CASSYRGAPYEQYF
>few|TRBJ2-3|-|TRBV5-1
TGCGCCAGCAGCCCCCAACGGACTGGGGCAGATACGCAGTATTTT
CASSPQRTGADTQYF
>few|TRBJ2-2|TRBD2|TRBV5-1
TGCGCCAGCAGCTTGGCCGCCGGGGATCTAGCGGTGAACACCGGGGAGCTGTTTTTT
CASSLAAGDLAVNTGELFF
>once|TRBJ2-7|-|TRBV4-1
TGCGCCAGCAGCCAAGAAATTGGGACTCCTTCCTACGAGCAGTACTTC
CASSQEIGTPSYEQYF
>many|TRBJ2-2|-|TRBV20-1
TGCAGTGCTAGATGGGGCCCGGGGAACACCGGGGAGCTGTTTTTT
CSARWGPGNTGELFF
>-|TRBJ1-1|-|TRBV4-1
TGCGCCAGCAGCCAAGATTGGGTTGAGGCAGGCCTCGAAGCTTTCTTT
CASSQDWVEAGLEAFF
>many|TRBJ2-1|TRBD2|TRBV29-1
TGCAGCGTTGAATCCTTCAGCGGGAGGAATGAGCAGTTCTTC
CSVESFSGRNEQFF
>-|TRBJ2-1|TRBD2|TRBV5-1
TGCGCCAGCAGCTCGCGTACTAGCGGGACGGGGAATGAGCAGTTCTTC
CASSSRTSGTGNEQFF
>-|TRBJ2-7|TRBD2|TRBV7-9
TGTGCCAGCAGCTTAGATACTAGCGGGAGTTCCTACGAGCAGTACTTC
CASSLDTSGSSYEQYF
>many|TRBJ2-7|-|TRBV7-9
TGTGCCAGCAGCTTAGGCCGGGCCAACTCCTACGAGCAGTACTTC
CASSLGRANSYEQYF
>-|TRBJ2-2|TRBD1|TRBV7-2
TGTGCCAGCAGCTCACCGGGACAGGGGTACACCGGGGAGCTGTTTTTT
CASSSPGQGYTGELFF
>few|TRBJ1-2|TRBD1|TRBV28
TGTGCCAGCAGAAGACAGGGGGCGAACTATGGCTACACCTTC
CASRRQGANYGYTF
>few|TRBJ2-1|-|TRBV5-1
TGCGCCAGCAGCTTGGAACGGGGCTCCTACAATGAGCAGTTCTTC
CASSLERGSYNEQFF
>few|TRBJ2-5|-|TRBV20-1
TGCAGTGCCTACTCTAGCAGCCAAGAGACCCAGTACTTC
CSAYSSSQETQYF
>-|TRBJ2-3|TRBD1|TRBV27
TGTGCCAGCAGACAGGACAGGGTGGGAGATACGCAGTATTTT
CASRQDRVGDTQYF
>many|TRBJ2-1|-|TRBV10-3
TGTGCCATCAGTGAGTCTCTAGGTTCCTACAATGAGCAGTTCTTC
CAISESLGSYNEQFF
>-|TRBJ2-5|-|TRBV20-1
TGCAGTGCGCCCGAAGGGACGGGGACCCTAGAGACCCAGTACTTC
CSAPEGTGTLETQYF
>many|TRBJ2-7|-|TRBV4-1
TGCGCCAGCAGCCAAGACGCGTCCTACGAGCAGTACTTC
CASSQDASYEQYF
>-|TRBJ2-7|-|TRBV7-2
TGTGCCAGCAGCTTAGCGCAGGGACTTTTAACCGAGCAGTACTTC
CASSLAQGLLTEQYF
>many|TRBJ2-7|-|TRBV9
TGTGCCAGCAGCGTAGGGGGCGGCCGCTACGAGCAGTACTTC
CASSVGGGRYEQYF
>-|TRBJ2-1|-|TRBV11-2
TGTGCCAGCAGCACGAGGACTGGAGAGCAGTTCTTC
CASSTRTGEQFF
>-|TRBJ2-1|TRBD1|TRBV7-9
TGTGCCAGCAGCTTATTGGGTGACAGGGGCCATTACAATGAGCAGTTCTTC
CASSLLGDRGHYNEQFF
>few|TRBJ2-7|-|TRBV28
TGTGCCAGCAGTCTCGGCGACAGTCCTTCCTACGAGCAGTACTTC
CASSLGDSPSYEQYF
>few|TRBJ2-7|TRBD2|TRBV20-1
TGCAGTGCACTGGCTAGCGGGTACTACGAGCAGTACTTC
CSALASGYYEQYF
>-|TRBJ2-7|TRBD2|TRBV20-1
TGCAGTGCTAGAGATATACGACGGCGGGAGGGCCGGTGGCACTACGAGCAGTACTTC
CSARDIRRREGRWHYEQYF
>many|TRBJ2-7|TRBD1|TRBV20-1
TGCAGTGCTAGAGCCCCGACAGGGCGGCTATACGAGCAGTACTTC
CSARAPTGRLYEQYF
>-|TRBJ2-7|TRBD2|TRBV2
TGTGCCAGCAGTGAATTAGCGGGAGGTGGTGAGCAGTACTTC
CASSELAGGGEQYF
>few|TRBJ2-5|-|TRBV5-1
TGCGCCAGCAGCTTGTTTGGACTCTCTCAAGAGACCCAGTACTTC
CASSLFGLSQETQYF
>-|TRBJ2-7|-|TRBV12-3/TRBV12-4
TGTGCCAGCAGTTTGGGGGCGGTCAGACCTTCCTACGAGCAGTACTTC
CASSLGAVRPSYEQYF
>-|TRBJ2-7|-|TRBV4-3
TGCGCCAGCAGCCAAGATCCCCCAAGAGGGGACCTTTACTACGAGCAGTACTTC
CASSQDPPRGDLYYEQYF
>-|TRBJ1-1|-|TRBV20-1
TGCAGTGCTAGCCTGGGCTTTGACACTGGAGCTTTCTTT
CSASLGFDTGAFF
>-|TRBJ2-5|-|TRBV12-3/TRBV12-4
TGTGCCAGCAGTTTCCGCTCGGACCAAGAGACCCAGTACTTC
CASSFRSDQETQYF
>many|TRBJ2-3|-|TRBV10-3
TGTGCCATCAGTGGGGCCTCGGGGGCTAGCGCCACAGATACGCAGTATTTT
CAISGASGASATDTQYF
>-|TRBJ2-5|TRBD1|TRBV5-1
TGCGCCAGCAGCTGGGACAGAGAGAATAGTTCCTTC
CASSWDRENSSF
>-|TRBJ2-7|TRBD1|TRBV5-5
TGTGCCAGCAGATCCCGGGACAGGGCGTTGGACGAGCAGTACTTC
CASRSRDRALDEQYF
>few|TRBJ2-3|TRBD2|TRBV29-1
TGCAGCGTTACGGCAGGGAGGGGATGGGATACGCAGTATTTT
CSVTAGRGWDTQYF
>few|TRBJ2-7|-|TRBV4-3
TGCGCCAGCAGCCAGACCTCCCAGGTAACCTACGAGCAGTACTTC
CASSQTSQVTYEQYF
>-|TRBJ2-5|TRBD1|TRBV20-1
TGCAGTGCTAGAGACCCGGGACAGGGTTTAGAGACCCAGTACTTC
CSARDPGQGLETQYF
>-|TRBJ2-1|-|TRBV29-1
TGCAGCGTTGTCGGTTATGCCGAGCAGTTCTTC
CSVVGYAEQFF
>few|TRBJ2-2|-|TRBV19
TGTGCCAGTAGGGGGCCCAACGCGAACACCGGGGAGCTGTTTTTT
CASRGPNANTGELFF
>few|TRBJ2-7|-|TRBV21-1
TGTGCCAGCAGCAAAGAGGAACTAGCGCGTTACGAGCAGTACTTC
CASSKEELARYEQYF
>once|TRBJ2-7|TRBD2|TRBV5-1
TGCGCCAGCAGCAAGGGACTAGCGGGAGGCCCTGACCGGCGAGAGCAGTACTTC
CASSKGLAGGPDRREQYF
>-|TRBJ2-7|TRBD2|TRBV20-1
TGCAGTGCCCTAAGCGGGAGGAGCGGCGAGCAGTACTTC
CSALSGRSGEQYF
>many|TRBJ2-4|-|TRBV12-3/TRBV12-4
TGTGCCAGCAGTTTTTCCGGGGGTCGGTCCAAAAACATTCAGTACTTC
CASSFSGGRSKNIQYF
>-|TRBJ2-6|-|TRBV7-9
TGTGCCAGCAGCTTATTTACCGAGACAGCTGGGGCCAACGTCCTGACTTTC
CASSLFTETAGANVLTF
>few|TRBJ1-1|-|TRBV5-1
TGCGCCAGCAGCTTGGGGGGAGTTGAAGCTTTCTTT
CASSLGGVEAFF
>-|TRBJ1-1|-|TRBV5-1
TGCGCCAGCCGCCTGAGGGGGGACACTGAAGCTTTCTTT
CASRLRGDTEAFF
>-|TRBJ1-2|-|TRBV12-3/TRBV12-4
TGTGCCAGCAGTTTTGGCACCCGGCTCGATGGCTACACCTTC
CASSFGTRLDGYTF
>many|TRBJ2-3|TRBD1|TRBV6-5
TGTGCCAGCAGGGGGGGACAGGGTAGGCAAACTGGCACAGATACGCAGTATTTT
CASRGGQGRQTGTDTQYF
>many|TRBJ2-7|-|TRBV20-1
TGCAGTGCTCAAGAGCCCAGGAGCAGGGAATCCTACGAGCAGTACTTC
CSAQEPRSRESYEQYF
>once|TRBJ2-1|-|TRBV24-1
TGTGCCACCAGTGAACAGCGGGCCTCCTACAATGAGCAGTTCTTC
CATSEQRASYNEQFF
>few|TRBJ1-1|TRBD1|TRBV27
TGTGCCAGCAGTGCGCGACAGGGGATGACTGAAGCTTTCTTT
CASSARQGMTEAFF
>few|TRBJ2-1|-|TRBV28
TGTGCCAGCAGCTCCGGTCCCAACAATGAGCAGTTCTTC
CASSSGPNNEQFF
>many|TRBJ1-2|TRBD1|TRBV6-5
TGTGCCAGCAATAACAGGGGAATGGGAGATAACTATGGCTACACCTTC
CASNNRGMGDNYGYTF